This T cell receptor (beta chain) was captured by sequencing in a study of T cell changes during pregnancy in multiple sclerosis. Per the germline V gene, CDR1 is SGHNT and CDR2 is YYREEE (reference sequence). This CDR3 spans 9 amino acids. Some clones are missing from TCRdb's copy, which holds only in-frame ones; the method was immunoSEQ multiplex PCR. The sample records tens of thousands of clones, 92% being singletons. V gene TRBV5-4 combines with J gene TRBJ1-3; unclear D gene. This receptor was obtained from a female donor in good health, enrolled as a control in a pregnancy study. The input for sequencing was peripheral blood, taken in the second trimester of pregnancy. The CDR3 DNA reads as TGTGCAGGGAGGAACACCATATATTTT. It codes for CAGRNTIYF.